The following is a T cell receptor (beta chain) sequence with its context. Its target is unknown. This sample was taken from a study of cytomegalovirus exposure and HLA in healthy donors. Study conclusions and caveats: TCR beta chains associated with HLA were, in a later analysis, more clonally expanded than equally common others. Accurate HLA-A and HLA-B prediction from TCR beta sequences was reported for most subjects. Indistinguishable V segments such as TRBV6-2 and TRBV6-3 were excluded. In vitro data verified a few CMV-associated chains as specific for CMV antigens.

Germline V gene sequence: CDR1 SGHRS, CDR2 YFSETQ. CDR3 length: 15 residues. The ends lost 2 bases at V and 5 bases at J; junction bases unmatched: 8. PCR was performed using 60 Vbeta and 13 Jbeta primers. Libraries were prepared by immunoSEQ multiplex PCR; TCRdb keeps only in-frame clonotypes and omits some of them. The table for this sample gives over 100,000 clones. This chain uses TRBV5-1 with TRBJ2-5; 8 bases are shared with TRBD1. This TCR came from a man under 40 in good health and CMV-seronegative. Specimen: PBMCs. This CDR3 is CASSLHQGAGETQYF. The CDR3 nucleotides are TGCGCCAGCAGCTTACACCAGGGGGCTGGGGAGACCCAGTACTTC.